This TCR beta chain was recovered during a study of shared clonotypes between healthy human individuals. Study-wide context: Every donor yielded three CD4 naive, three CD4 memory, two CD8 naive and one CD8 memory plate. Overall study findings and caveats: Generation probabilities of non-shared clonotypes were lower (relative to those shared by all four donors).

CDR1 and CDR2 (germline): SNHLY, FYNNEI. The CDR3 is made up of 15 amino acids. The V gene end was trimmed by 5 bases and the J gene end by 5 bases; junction bases not matched to a gene: 8. About this clone itself: Its antigen is not identified.

Clones were sequenced by immunoSEQ multiplex PCR, and TCRdb holds only the in-frame ones, with some missing. The sample lists over a million clones, roughly 96% occurring once. The TCR sequence derives from a man aged 25 to 40 in good health. This chain links TRBV2 with TRBJ2-1; 8 bases fit TRBD2. Specimen: naive CD4+ T cells sorted from blood. As for subset: CD45RA+ positively selected. CDR3 sequence: CASSLNLAGNNEQFF. In DNA, the CDR3 is TGTGCCAGCAGTCTGAATCTAGCGGGCAACAATGAGCAGTTCTTC.